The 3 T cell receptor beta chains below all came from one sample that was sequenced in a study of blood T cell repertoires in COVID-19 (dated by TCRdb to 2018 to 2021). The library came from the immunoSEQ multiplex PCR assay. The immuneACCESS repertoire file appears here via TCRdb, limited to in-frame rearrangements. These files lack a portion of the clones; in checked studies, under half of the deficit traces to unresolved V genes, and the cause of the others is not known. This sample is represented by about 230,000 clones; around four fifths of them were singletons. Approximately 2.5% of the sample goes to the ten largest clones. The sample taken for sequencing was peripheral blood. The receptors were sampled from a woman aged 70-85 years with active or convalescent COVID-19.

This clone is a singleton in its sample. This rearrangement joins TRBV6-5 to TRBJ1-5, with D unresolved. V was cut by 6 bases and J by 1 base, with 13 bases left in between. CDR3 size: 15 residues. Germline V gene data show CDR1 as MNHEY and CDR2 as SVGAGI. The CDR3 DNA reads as TGTGCCAGCAGAAGACGGGTTGCGAGCAATCAGCCCCAGCATTTT. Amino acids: CASRRRVASNQPQHF.

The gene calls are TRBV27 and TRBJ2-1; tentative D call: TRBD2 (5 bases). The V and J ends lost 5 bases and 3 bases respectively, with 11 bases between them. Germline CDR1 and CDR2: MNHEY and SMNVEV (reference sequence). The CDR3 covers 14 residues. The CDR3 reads CASSASIYYNEQFF. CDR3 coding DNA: TGTGCCAGCAGTGCTAGCATTTACTACAATGAGCAGTTCTTC.

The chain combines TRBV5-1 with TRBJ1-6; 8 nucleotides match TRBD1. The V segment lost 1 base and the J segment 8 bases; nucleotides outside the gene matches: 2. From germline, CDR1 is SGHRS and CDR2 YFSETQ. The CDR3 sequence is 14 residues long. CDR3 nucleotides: TGCGCCAGCAGCTTGCAGGGGGCGGATTCACCCCTCCACTTT. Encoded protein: CASSLQGADSPLHF.